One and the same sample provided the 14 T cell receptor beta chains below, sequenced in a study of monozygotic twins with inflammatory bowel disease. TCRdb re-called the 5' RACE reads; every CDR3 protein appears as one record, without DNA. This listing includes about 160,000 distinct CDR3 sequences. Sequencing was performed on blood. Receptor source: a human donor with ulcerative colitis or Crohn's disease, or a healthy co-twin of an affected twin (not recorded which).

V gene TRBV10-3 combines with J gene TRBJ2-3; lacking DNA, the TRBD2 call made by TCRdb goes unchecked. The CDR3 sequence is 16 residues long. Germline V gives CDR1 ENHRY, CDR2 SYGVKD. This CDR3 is CAISLSGGGEANTQYF.

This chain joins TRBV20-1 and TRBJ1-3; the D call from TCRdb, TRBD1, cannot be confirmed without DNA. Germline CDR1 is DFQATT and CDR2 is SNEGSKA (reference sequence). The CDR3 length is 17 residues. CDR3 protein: CSALGDAGGLSGNTIYF.

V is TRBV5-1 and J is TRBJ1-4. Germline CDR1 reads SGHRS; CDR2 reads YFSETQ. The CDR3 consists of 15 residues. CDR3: CASSLDWTSNEKLFF. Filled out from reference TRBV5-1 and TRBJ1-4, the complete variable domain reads KAGVTQTPRYLIKTRGQQVTLSCSPISGHRSVSWYQQTPGQGLQFLFEYFSETQRNKGNFPGRFSGRQFSNSRSEMNVSTLELGDSALYLCASSLDWTSNEKLFFGSGTQLSVL.

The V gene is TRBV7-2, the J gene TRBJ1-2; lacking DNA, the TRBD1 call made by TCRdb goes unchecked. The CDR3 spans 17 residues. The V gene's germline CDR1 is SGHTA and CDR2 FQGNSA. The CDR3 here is CASSLDSGGAVLYGYTF.

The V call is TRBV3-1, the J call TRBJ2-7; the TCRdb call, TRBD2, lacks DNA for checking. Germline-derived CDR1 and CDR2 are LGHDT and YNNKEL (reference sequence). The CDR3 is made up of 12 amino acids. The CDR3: CASSPSLGEQYF.

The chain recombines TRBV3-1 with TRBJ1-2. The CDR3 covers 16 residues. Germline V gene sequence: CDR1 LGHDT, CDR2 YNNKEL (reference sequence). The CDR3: CASSQDRNSLFYGYTF.

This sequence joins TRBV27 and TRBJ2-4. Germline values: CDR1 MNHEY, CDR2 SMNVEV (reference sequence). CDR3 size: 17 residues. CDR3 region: CASSLSWGMGAKNIQYF.

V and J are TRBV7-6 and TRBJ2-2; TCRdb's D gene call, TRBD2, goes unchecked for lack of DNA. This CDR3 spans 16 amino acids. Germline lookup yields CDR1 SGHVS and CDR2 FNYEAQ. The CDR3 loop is CASSLGLAGSTGELFF. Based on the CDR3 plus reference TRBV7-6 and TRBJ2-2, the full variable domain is GAGVSQSPRYKVTKRGQDVALRCDPISGHVSLYWYRQALGQGPEFLTYFNYEAQQDKSGLPNDRFSAERPEGSISTLTIQRTEQRDSAMYRCASSLGLAGSTGELFFGEGSRLTVL.

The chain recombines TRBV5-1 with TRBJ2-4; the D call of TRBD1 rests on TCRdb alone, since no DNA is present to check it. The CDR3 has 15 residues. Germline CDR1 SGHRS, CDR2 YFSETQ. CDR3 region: CASSTGNSAKNIQYF.

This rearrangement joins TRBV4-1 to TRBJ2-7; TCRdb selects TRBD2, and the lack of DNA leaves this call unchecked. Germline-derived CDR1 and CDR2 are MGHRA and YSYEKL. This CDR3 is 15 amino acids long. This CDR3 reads CASSQRLAGGYEQYF.

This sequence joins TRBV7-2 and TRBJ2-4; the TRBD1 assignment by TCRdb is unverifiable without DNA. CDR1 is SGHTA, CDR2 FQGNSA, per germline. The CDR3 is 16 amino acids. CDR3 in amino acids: CTSSSQTGGAQNIQYF.

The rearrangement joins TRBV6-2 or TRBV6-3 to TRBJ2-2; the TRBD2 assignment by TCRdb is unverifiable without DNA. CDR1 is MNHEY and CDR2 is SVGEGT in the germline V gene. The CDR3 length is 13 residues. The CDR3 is CASTWTNLGELFF.

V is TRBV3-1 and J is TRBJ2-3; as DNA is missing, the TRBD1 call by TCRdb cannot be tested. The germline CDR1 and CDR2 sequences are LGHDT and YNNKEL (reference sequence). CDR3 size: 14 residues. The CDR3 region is CASSTRTSGDTQYF.

This chain's CDR3 is CASSLRSGQGGEQYF. V is TRBV11-2 and J is TRBJ2-7; the D call from TCRdb, TRBD1, cannot be confirmed without DNA. The CDR3 has 15 amino acids. Germline CDR1 reads SGHAT; CDR2 reads FQNNGV.